This TCR beta chain was obtained from a study of T-cell reconstitution after alpha-beta-depleted transplantation in children (dated by TCRdb to 2016 to 2017). A note on the overall study: Using TCR repertoire profiling, the study quantitatively followed how T-cell immune reconstitution unfolded in children after TCRalphabeta/CD19-depleted allogeneic hematopoietic cell transplantation.

The library was generated by PCR. The sample was run on an Illumina HiSeq 2500. To normalize quantification of the TCRbeta repertoire, the TCR libraries were built with molecular barcoding that relied on unique molecular identifiers. TCRdb redid the processing of the public reads, applying fastp at Q25 and MiXCR, and retained in-frame beta chains. Rows are unified per CDR3 protein, each entry keeping the most common DNA and genes. A total of 500,000 to 600,000 distinct CDR3 sequences appear in this sample, 32% of them only once. In total, the top ten clones hold 2% to 2.5% of the sample. A word on this clonotype: Its antigen has not been determined. The record has no base qualities; no much larger clone is one base away.

The CDR3 covers 14 residues, taking in both the cysteine and the phenylalanine. Solely the CDR3 DNA is kept, with 42 bases framed from the first base. From the germline V gene (reference sequence), CDR1 is DFQATT and CDR2 is SNEGSKA. V lost 1 base and J lost 6 bases; the stretch between them is 14 bases long. The sequence is built from TRBV20-1 and TRBJ2-3; the D gene remains uncertain. This sample comprised PBMCs from the stem cell graft donor, obtained from the stem cell graft. The clonotype comes from a human donor who donated a stem cell graft to a child with aplastic anemia. The sequence in DNA is TGCAGTGCTAGAGTAGAGCTTTCCTACGATACGCAGTATTTT. It translates as CSARVELSYDTQYF.